The 10 T cell receptor beta chains listed next were all sequenced from one sample in a study of cytomegalovirus exposure and HLA in healthy donors. Use of 60 Vbeta and 13 Jbeta primers characterized the PCR. Sequenced by immunoSEQ multiplex PCR; TCRdb stores in-frame clones only, minus some. The sample shows about 180,000 clones, 79% of them seen only once. The sequenced material came from PBMCs. Receptor source: a middle-aged woman in good health and CMV-seronegative.

As concerns this clone: Other DNA sequences in this sample translate to the same CDR3. The chain recombines TRBV29-1 with TRBJ1-1; 10 bases map to TRBD1. In germline, CDR1 is SQVTM, CDR2 ANQGSEA. J was trimmed by 8 bases and V by 1 base; bases with no gene match: 7. There are 14 residues in the CDR3. CDR3 amino acids: CSVEAGTGVTEAFF. The CDR3 nucleotides read TGCAGCGTTGAAGCCGGGACAGGGGTGACCGAAGCTTTCTTT.

The rearrangement uses TRBV2 and TRBJ2-1; D perhaps matches TRBD1 (5 bases). The V gene's germline CDR1 is SNHLY and CDR2 FYNNEI. Trimming took off 8 bases at V and 5 bases at J, with 13 bases between the two ends. This CDR3 is 13 amino acids long. The CDR3 is CASGSRGNNEQFF. The CDR3 DNA reads TGTGCCAGCGGATCTAGGGGAAACAATGAGCAGTTCTTC.

The chain joins TRBV6-6 to TRBJ1-2; no definite D call. V gave up 3 bases and J gave up 8 bases, with 4 bases separating them. Germline V lookup: CDR1 MNHNY, CDR2 SVGAGI (reference sequence). The CDR3 is 10 amino acids. The chain's CDR3 is CASSYEGYTF. DNA of the CDR3: TGTGCCAGCAGTTATGAGGGCTACACCTTC.

In its sample, this clone was seen once. V and J are TRBV27 and TRBJ2-3; 7 bases are shared with TRBD2. V lost 6 bases and J lost 0; bases outside the gene matches: 3. The CDR3 runs to 14 residues. The germline V gene has CDR1 MNHEY and CDR2 SMNVEV (reference sequence). The CDR3 DNA sequence: TGTGCCAGCAGCCGGGGACTAAGCACAGATACGCAGTATTTT. It encodes CASSRGLSTDTQYF.

The chain couples TRBV19 to TRBJ2-2; D is possibly TRBD1 (6 bases). The CDR3 runs 15 residues. CDR1 and CDR2 from the germline V gene are LNHDA and SQIVND (reference sequence). Deletions cut 4 bases from V and 1 base from J, with 10 bases between. The DNA for the CDR3 is TGTGCCAGTAGTACCCAGGGGCTGAACACCGGGGAGCTGTTTTTT. It specifies CASSTQGLNTGELFF.

The chain couples TRBV5-4 to TRBJ2-3; 9 bases are a match to TRBD1. CDR1 and CDR2 (germline): SGHNT, YYREEE (reference sequence). The CDR3 is made up of 15 amino acids. V shed 4 bases, J shed 0 bases, and the junction held 3 bases outside the gene matches. Written as DNA, the CDR3 is TGTGCCAGCAGCGGCGGGACAGGGAGCACAGATACGCAGTATTTT. Translating it yields CASSGGTGSTDTQYF.

This chain connects TRBV4-1 to TRBJ2-5; 11 nucleotides align to TRBD2. The CDR3 consists of 16 residues. Trimming cost V 2 bases and J 5 bases; bases outside gene matches: 7. Germline V lookup: CDR1 MGHRA, CDR2 YSYEKL. CDR3 DNA sequence: TGCGCCAGCAGCCAAATAGCGGGAGGGCGAGGGGAGACCCAGTACTTC. Translating gives CASSQIAGGRGETQYF.

This clone was seen just once. The V call is TRBV14, the J call TRBJ1-2, with D tentatively TRBD1 (6 bases). V dropped 4 bases and J dropped 4 bases, with 10 bases sitting between them. In germline, CDR1 is SGHDN, CDR2 FVKESK. The CDR3 totals 13 residues. The chain's CDR3 is CASSRDTPYGYTF. The CDR3 DNA reads TGTGCCAGCAGCCGGGACACCCCCTATGGCTACACCTTC.

J is TRBJ2-1 and V is TRBV6-4; D remains unclear. Deletions cut 4 bases from V and 6 bases from J, with 16 bases between. This CDR3 contains 15 residues. In germline, CDR1 is MRHNA, CDR2 SNTAGT. DNA for the CDR3: TGTGCCAGCAGTGTGTCATTGGCTAGTGGCAATGAGCAGTTCTTC. It codes for CASSVSLASGNEQFF.

This chain connects TRBV6-6 to TRBJ1-2, with 11 bases aligning to TRBD1. V shed 5 bases and J 4 bases; nucleotides not matched to a gene: 9. There are 16 residues in the CDR3. Germline CDR1 MNHNY, CDR2 SVGAGI (reference sequence). CDR3 residues: CASSALGTGGSYGYTF. CDR3 coding DNA: TGTGCCAGCAGTGCCCTGGGGACAGGGGGTAGCTATGGCTACACCTTC.